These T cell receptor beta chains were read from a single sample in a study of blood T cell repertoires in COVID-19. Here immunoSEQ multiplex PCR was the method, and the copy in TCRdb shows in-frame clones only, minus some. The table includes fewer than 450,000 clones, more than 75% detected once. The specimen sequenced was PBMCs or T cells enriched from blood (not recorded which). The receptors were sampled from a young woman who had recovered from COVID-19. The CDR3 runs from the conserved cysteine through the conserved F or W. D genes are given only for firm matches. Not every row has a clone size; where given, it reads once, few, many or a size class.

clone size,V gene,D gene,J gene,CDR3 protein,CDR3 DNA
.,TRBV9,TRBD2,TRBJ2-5,CASSVVLAGGSETQYF,TGTGCCAGCAGCGTAGTACTAGCGGGGGGTTCGGAGACCCAGTACTTC
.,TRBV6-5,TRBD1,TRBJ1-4,CASTPHRGGGEKLFF,TGTGCCAGCACTCCGCACAGGGGGGGAGGTGAAAAACTGTTTTTT
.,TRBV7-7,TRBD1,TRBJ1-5,CASSLRQGSNQPQHF,TGTGCTAGCAGCTTAAGACAGGGCAGTAATCAGCCCCAGCATTTT
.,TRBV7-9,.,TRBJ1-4,CASSLTGIEKLFF,TGTGCCAGCAGCTTAACAGGGATTGAAAAACTGTTTTTT
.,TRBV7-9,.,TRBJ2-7,CASSPGRDSYEQYF,TGTGCCAGCAGCCCAGGCCGAGATTCCTACGAGCAGTACTTC
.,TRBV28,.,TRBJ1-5,CASSFSGRINQPQHF,TGTGCCAGCAGTTTTTCTGGCAGAATCAATCAGCCCCAGCATTTT
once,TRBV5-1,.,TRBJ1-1,CASSLGADTMNTEAFF,TGCGCCAGCAGCTTGGGTGCGGACACTATGAACACTGAAGCTTTCTTT
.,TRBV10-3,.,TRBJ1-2,CAISDSDRIYGYTF,TGTGCCATCAGTGATTCCGACAGGATCTATGGCTACACCTTC
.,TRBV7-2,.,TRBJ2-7,CASSLLRVNEQYF,TGTGCCAGCAGCTTACTGAGGGTAAACGAGCAGTACTTC
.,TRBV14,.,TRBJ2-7,CASSQGTGGIGEQYF,TGTGCCAGCAGCCAAGGTACCGGGGGAATCGGCGAGCAGTACTTC
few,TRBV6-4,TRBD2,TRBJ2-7,CASSDSPERGEQYF,TGTGCCAGCAGTGACTCCCCAGAGCGGGGCGAGCAGTACTTC
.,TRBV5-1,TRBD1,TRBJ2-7,CASSSWTGTHEQYF,TGCGCCAGCAGCTCCTGGACAGGGACCCACGAGCAGTACTTC
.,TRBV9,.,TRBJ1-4,CASSVGAGVNEKLFF,TGTGCCAGCAGCGTAGGTGCAGGGGTTAATGAAAAACTGTTTTTT
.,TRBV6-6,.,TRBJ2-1,CASRLTDLTPYNEQFF,TGTGCCAGCAGGCTCACAGACCTCACCCCATACAATGAGCAGTTCTTC
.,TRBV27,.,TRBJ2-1,CASSSSLEQFF,TGTGCCAGCAGTTCTAGTCTTGAGCAGTTCTTC
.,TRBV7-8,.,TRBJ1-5,CASSLARQPQHF,TGTGCCAGCAGCTTAGCGCGTCAGCCCCAGCATTTT